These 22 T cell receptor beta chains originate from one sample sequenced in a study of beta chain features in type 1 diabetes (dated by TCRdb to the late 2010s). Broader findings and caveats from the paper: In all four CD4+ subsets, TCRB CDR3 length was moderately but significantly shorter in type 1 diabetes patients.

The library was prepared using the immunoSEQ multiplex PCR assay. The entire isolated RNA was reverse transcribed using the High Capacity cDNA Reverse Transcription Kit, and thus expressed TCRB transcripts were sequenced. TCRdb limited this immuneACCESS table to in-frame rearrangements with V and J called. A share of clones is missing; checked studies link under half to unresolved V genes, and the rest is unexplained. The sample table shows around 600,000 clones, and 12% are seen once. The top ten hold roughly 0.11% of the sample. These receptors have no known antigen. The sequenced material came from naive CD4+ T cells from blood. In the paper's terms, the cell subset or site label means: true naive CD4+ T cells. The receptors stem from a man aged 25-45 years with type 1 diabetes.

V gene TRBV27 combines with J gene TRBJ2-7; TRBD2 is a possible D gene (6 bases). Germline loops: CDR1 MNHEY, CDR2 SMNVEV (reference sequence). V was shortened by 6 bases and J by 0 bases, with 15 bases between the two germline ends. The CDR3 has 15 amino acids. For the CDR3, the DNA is TGTGCCAGCAGCCTCGGTGGACTAAGCTCCTACGAGCAGTACTTC. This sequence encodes CASSLGGLSSYEQYF.

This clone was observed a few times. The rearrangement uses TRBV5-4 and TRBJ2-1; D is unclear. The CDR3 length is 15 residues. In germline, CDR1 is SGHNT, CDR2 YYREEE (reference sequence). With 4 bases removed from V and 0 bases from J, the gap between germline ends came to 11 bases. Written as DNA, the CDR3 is TGTGCCAGCAGCCAAAGGGCGAGCTCCTACAATGAGCAGTTCTTC. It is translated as CASSQRASSYNEQFF.

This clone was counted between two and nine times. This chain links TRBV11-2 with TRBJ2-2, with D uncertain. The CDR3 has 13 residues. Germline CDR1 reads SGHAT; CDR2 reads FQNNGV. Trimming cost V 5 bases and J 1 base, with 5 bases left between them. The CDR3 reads CASSPRNTGELFF. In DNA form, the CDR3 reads TGTGCCAGCAGCCCTCGGAACACCGGGGAGCTGTTTTTT. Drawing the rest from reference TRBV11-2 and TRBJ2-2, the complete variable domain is EAGVAQSPRYKIIEKRQSVAFWCNPISGHATLYWYQQILGQGPKLLIQFQNNGVVDDSQLPKDRFSAERLKGVDSTLKIQPAKLEDSAVYLCASSPRNTGELFFGEGSRLTVL.

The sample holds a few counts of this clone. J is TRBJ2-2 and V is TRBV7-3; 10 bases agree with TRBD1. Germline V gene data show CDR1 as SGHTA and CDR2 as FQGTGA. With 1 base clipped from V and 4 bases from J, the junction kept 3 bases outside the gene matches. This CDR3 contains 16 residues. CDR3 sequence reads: CASSLRQGAVTGELFF. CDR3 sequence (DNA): TGTGCCAGCAGCTTAAGACAGGGGGCGGTCACCGGGGAGCTGTTTTTT. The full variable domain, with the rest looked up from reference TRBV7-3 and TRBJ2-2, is GAGVSQTPSNKVTEKGKYVELRCDPISGHTALYWYRQSLGQGPEFLIYFQGTGAADDSGLPNDRFFAVRPEGSVSTLKIQRTERGDSAVYLCASSLRQGAVTGELFFGEGSRLTVL.

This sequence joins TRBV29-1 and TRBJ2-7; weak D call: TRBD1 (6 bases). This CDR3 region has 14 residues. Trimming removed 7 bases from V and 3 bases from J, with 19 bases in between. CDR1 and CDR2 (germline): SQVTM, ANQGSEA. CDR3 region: CSAGAGVGDYEQYF. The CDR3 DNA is TGCAGCGCTGGGGCAGGGGTGGGGGACTACGAGCAGTACTTC.

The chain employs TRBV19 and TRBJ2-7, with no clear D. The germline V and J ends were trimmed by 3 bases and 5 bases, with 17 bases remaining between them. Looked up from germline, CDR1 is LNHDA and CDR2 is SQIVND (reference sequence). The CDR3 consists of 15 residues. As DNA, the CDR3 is TGTGCCAGTAGTATTCGTTTGGGTATGGGGAACGAGCAGTACTTC. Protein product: CASSIRLGMGNEQYF. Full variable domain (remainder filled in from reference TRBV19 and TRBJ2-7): DGGITQSPKYLFRKEGQNVTLSCEQNLNHDAMYWYRQDPGQGLRLIYYSQIVNDFQKGDIAEGYSVSREKKESFPLTVTSAQKNPTAFYLCASSIRLGMGNEQYFGPGTRLTVT.

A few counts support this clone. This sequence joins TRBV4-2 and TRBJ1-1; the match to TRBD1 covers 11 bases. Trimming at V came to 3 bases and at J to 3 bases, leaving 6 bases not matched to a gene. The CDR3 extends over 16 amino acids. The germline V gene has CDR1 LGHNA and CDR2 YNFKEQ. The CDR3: CASSQDRGREDTEAFF. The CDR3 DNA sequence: TGTGCCAGCAGCCAGGACAGGGGGCGCGAGGACACTGAAGCTTTCTTT.

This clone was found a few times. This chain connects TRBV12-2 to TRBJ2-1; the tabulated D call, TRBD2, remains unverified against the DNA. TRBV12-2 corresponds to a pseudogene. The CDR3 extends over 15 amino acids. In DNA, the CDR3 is TGTGCAAGTCGCTTTCCCAAGAGCTCCTACAATGAGCAGTTCTTC. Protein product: CASRFPKSSYNEQFF.

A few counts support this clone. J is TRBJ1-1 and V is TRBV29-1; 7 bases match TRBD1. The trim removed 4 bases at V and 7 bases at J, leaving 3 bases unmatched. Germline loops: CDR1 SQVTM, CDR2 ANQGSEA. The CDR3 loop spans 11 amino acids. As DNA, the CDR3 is TGCAGCGTTGCAAACAGGGGTGAAGCTTTCTTT. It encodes CSVANRGEAFF. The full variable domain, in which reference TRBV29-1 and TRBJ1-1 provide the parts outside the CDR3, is SAVISQKPSRDICQRGTSLTIQCQVDSQVTMMFWYRQQPGQSLTLIATANQGSEATYESGFVIDKFPISRPNLTFSTLTVSNMSPEDSSIYLCSVANRGEAFFGQGTRLTVV.

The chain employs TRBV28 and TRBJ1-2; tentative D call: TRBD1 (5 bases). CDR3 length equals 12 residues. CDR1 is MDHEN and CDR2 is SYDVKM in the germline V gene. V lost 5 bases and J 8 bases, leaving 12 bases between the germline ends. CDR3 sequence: CASSLQGDGYTF. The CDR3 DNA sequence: TGTGCCAGCAGTCTCCAGGGTGACGGCTACACCTTC.

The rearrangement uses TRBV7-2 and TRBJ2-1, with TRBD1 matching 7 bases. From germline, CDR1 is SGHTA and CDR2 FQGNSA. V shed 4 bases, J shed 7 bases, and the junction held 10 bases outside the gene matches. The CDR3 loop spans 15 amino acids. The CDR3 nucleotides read TGTGCCAGCAGCTACAGGGGCGGTGGTATGAATGAGCAGTTCTTC. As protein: CASSYRGGGMNEQFF.

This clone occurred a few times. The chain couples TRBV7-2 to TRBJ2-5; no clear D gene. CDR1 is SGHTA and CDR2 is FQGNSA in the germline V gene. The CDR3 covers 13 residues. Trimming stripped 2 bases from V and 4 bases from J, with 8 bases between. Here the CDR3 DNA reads TGTGCCAGCAGCTTACTCCGAGGAGAGACCCAGTACTTC. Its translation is CASSLLRGETQYF.

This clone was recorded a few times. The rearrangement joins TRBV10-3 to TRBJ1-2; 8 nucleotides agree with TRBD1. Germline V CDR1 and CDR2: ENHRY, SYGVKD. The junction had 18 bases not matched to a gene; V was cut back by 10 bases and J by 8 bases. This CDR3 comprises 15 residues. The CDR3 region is CASKGAEDRGEGYTF. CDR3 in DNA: TGTGCCAGCAAAGGGGCCGAAGACAGGGGAGAAGGCTACACCTTC.

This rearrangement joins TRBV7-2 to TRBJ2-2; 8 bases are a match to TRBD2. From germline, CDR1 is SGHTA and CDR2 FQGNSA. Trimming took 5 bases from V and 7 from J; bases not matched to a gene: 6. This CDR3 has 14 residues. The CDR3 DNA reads TGTGCCAGCAGCGGGACTAGTTTGTACGGGGAGCTGTTTTTT. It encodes CASSGTSLYGELFF.

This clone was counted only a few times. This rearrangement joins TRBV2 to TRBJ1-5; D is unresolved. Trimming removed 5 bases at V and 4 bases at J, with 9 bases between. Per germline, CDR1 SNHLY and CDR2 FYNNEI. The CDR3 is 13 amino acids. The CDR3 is CASSSQENQPQHF. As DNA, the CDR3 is TGTGCCAGCAGTTCGCAGGAGAATCAGCCCCAGCATTTT.

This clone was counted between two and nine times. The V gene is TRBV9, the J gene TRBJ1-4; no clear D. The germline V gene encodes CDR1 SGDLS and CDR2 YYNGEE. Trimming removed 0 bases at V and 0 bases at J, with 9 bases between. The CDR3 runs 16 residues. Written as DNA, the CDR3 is TGTGCCAGCAGCGTAGGCTACAGTGCAACTAATGAAAAACTGTTTTTT. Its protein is CASSVGYSATNEKLFF.

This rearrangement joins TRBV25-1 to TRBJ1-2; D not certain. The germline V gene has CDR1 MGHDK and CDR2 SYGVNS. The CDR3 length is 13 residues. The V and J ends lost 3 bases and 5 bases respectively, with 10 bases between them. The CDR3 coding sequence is TGTGCCAGCAGTGACGGGTCTTCATATGGCTACACCTTC. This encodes CASSDGSSYGYTF.

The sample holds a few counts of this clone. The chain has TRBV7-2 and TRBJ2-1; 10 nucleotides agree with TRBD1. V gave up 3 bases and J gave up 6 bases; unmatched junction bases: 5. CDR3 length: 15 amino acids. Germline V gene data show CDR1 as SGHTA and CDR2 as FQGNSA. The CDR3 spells CASSFSGTGVNEQFF. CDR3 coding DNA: TGTGCCAGCAGCTTTTCCGGGACAGGGGTCAATGAGCAGTTCTTC.

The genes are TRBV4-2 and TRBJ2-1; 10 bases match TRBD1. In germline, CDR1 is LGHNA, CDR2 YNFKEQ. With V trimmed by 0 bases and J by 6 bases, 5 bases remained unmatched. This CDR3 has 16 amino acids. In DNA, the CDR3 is TGTGCCAGCAGCCAAGATCCCGACAGGGGGCTCAATGAGCAGTTCTTC. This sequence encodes CASSQDPDRGLNEQFF.

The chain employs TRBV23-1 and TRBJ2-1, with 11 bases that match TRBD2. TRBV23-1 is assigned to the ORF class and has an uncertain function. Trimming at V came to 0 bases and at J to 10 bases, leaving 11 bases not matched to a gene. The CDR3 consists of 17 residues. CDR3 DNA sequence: TGCGCCAGCAGTCAATCGTTAACTAGCGGGGGAGACGCGGAGCAGTTCTTC. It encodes CASSQSLTSGGDAEQFF.

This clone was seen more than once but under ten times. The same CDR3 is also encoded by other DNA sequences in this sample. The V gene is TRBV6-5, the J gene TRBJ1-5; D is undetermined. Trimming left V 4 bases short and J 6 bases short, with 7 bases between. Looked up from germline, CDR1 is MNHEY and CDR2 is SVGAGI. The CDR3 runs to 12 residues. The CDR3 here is CASSSLGQPQHF. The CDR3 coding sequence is TGTGCCAGCAGTTCCTTAGGTCAGCCCCAGCATTTT.

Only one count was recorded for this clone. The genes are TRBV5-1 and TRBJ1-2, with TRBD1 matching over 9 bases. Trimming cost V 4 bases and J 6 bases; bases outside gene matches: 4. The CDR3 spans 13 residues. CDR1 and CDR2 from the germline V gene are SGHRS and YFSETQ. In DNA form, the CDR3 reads TGCGCCAGCAGCATGGACAGGGGCGATGGCTACACCTTC. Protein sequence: CASSMDRGDGYTF.